This TCR beta chain came from a study of blood T cell repertoires in COVID-19. Across the study: Nucleic acid was either cDNA or gDNA, and it came from T cells, B-cell-depleted T cells, or PBMCs.

Clones were sequenced by immunoSEQ multiplex PCR, and TCRdb holds only the in-frame ones, with some missing. The sample records 430,000 or so clones, over 85% being singletons. CDR1 LGHDT and CDR2 YNNKEL come from the germline V gene (reference sequence). CDR3 size: 14 residues. The ends lost 4 bases at V and 2 bases at J; junction bases unmatched: 5. The receptor comes from a man younger than 35 with COVID-19, enrolled during active disease. The material sequenced was peripheral blood. The chain employs TRBV3-1 (or the pseudogene TRBV3-2) and TRBJ2-7, with TRBD2 matching 7 bases. CDR3 sequence: CASSPAGEPYEQYF. For the CDR3, the DNA is TGTGCCAGCAGCCCCGCGGGGGAACCCTACGAGCAGTACTTC.